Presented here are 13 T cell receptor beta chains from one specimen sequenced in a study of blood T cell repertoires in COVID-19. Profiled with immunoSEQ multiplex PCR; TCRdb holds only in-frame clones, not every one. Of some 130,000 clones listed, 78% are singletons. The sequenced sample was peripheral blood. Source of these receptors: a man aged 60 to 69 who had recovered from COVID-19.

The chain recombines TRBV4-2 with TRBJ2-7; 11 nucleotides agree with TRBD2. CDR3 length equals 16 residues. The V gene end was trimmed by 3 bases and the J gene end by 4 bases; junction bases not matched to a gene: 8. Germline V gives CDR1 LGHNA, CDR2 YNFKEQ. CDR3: CASSQEGTSGQYEQYF. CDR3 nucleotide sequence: TGTGCCAGCAGCCAGGAGGGGACTAGCGGCCAATACGAGCAGTACTTC.

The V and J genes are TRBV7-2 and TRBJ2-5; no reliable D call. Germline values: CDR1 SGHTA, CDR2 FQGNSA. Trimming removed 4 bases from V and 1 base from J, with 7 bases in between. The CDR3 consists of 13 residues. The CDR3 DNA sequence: TGTGCCAGCAGCTGGGCCATCCAAGAGACCCAGTACTTC. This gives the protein CASSWAIQETQYF.

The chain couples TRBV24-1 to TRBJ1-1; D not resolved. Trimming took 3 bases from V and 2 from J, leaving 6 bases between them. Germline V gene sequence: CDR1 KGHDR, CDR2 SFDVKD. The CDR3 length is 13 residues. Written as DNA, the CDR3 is TGTGCCACCAGTGATGAGGTTAACACTGAAGCTTTCTTT. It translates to CATSDEVNTEAFF.

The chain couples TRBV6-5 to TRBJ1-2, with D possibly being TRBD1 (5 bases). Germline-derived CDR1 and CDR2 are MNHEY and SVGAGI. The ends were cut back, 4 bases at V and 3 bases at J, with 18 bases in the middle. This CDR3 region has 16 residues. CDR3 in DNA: TGTGCCAGCAGTTCCAGGGTCTCTCTTAATTACTATGGCTACACCTTC. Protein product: CASSSRVSLNYYGYTF.

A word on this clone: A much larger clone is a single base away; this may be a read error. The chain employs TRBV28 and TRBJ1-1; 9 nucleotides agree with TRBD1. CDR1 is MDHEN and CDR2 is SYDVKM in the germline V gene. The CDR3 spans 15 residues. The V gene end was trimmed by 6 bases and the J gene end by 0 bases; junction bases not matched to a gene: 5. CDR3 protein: CASSLQGAVNTEAFF. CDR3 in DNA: TGTGCCAGCAGCTTACAGGGGGCCGTGAACACTGAAGCTTTCTTT.

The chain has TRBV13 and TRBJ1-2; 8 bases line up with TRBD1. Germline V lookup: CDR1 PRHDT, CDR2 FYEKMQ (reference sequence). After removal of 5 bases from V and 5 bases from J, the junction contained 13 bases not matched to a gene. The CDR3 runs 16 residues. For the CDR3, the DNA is TGTGCCAGCAGCCCCCCTGGCAGGGGGCGACAGTATGGCTACACCTTC. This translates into CASSPPGRGRQYGYTF.

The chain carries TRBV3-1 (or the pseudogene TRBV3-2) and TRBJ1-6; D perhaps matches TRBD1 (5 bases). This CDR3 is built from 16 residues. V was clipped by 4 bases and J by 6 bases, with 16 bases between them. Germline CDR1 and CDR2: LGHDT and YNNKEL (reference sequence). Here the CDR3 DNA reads TGTGCCAGCAGCCCTCTACCGGGACTCCCTAATTCACCCCTCCACTTT. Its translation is CASSPLPGLPNSPLHF.

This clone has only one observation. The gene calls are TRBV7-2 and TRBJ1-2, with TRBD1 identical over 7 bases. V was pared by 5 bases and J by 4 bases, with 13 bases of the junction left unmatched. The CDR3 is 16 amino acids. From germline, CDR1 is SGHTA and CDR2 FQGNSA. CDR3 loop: CASSPSQGQTSYGYTF. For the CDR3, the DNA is TGTGCCAGCAGCCCCTCCCAGGGACAGACTTCCTATGGCTACACCTTC.

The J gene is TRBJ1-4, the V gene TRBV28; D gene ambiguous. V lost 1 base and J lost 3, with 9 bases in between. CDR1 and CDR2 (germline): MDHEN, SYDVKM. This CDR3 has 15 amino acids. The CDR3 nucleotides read TGTGCCAGCAGTTTATCGGGAGCGGCTAATGAAAAACTGTTTTTT. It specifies CASSLSGAANEKLFF. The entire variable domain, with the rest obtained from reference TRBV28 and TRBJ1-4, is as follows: DVKVTQSSRYLVKRTGEKVFLECVQDMDHENMFWYRQDPGLGLRLIYFSYDVKMKEKGDIPEGYSVSREKKERFSLILESASTNQTSMYLCASSLSGAANEKLFFGSGTQLSVL.

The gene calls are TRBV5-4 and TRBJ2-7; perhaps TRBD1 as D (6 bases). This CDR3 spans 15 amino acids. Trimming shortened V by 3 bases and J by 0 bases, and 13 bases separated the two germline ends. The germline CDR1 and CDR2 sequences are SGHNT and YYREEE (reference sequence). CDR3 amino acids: CASSSWDTSSYEQYF. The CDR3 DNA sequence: TGTGCCAGCAGCTCCTGGGACACCAGCTCCTACGAGCAGTACTTC. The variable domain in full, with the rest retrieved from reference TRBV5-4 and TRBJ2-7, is ETGVTQSPTHLIKTRGQQVTLRCSSQSGHNTVSWYQQALGQGPQFIFQYYREEENGRGNFPPRFSGLQFPNYSSELNVNALELDDSALYLCASSSWDTSSYEQYFGPGTRLTVT.

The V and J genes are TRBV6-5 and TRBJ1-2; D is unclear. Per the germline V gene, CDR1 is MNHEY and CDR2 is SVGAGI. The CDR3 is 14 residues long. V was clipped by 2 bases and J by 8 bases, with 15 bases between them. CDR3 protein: CASSYVRAPSGYTF. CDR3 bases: TGTGCCAGCAGTTACGTTAGGGCTCCTAGCGGCTACACCTTC.

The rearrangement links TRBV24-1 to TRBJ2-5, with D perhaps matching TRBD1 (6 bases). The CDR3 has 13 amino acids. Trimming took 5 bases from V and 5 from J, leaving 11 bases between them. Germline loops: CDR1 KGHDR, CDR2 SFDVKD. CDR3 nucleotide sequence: TGTGCCACCAGTGGAGGGGGTGGGGAGACCCAGTACTTC. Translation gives CATSGGGGETQYF.

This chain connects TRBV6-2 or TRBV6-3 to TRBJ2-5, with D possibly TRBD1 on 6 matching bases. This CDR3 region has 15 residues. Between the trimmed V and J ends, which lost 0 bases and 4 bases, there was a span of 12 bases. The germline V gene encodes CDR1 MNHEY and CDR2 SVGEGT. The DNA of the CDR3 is TGTGCCAGCAGTTACTCTGCAGGGGCGGGAGAGACCCAGTACTTC. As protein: CASSYSAGAGETQYF.